Each of the 7 T cell receptor delta chains below was sequenced from the same sample in a study of gamma-delta T cells after stem cell transplantation. TCRdb re-called the RT-PCR reads with CATT. Of more than 2,000 delta-chain clones listed, 30% to 35% are singletons. The sequenced material came from gamma-delta T cells. Receptors originate from a human donor. It is not recorded whose cells these are; they may come from a transplant donor.

This clone was counted between two and nine times. The chain uses TRDV2 and TRDJ1; 8 bases match TRDD3. Germline CDR1 and CDR2: GEAIGNYY and EKD. The CDR3 loop spans 18 amino acids. V trimming: 2 bases; J trimming: 0 bases; junction bases outside the gene matches: 13. CDR3 nucleotides: TGTGCCTGTGACATGGTACGGCTGGGGGAGACGCACACCGATAAACTCATCTTT. Amino acids: CACDMVRLGETHTDKLIF.

This clone is medium-sized within its sample. The chain uses TRDV2 and TRDJ3; 9 nucleotides agree with TRDD3. V dropped 1 base and J dropped 0; count of bases not matched to a gene: 9. Germline assignment: CDR1 GEAIGNYY and CDR2 EKD. The CDR3 is made up of 20 amino acids. CDR3 amino acids: CACDTVGDRPGSWDTRQMFF. In nucleotides, the CDR3 is TGTGCCTGTGACACGGTGGGGGATAGACCGGGCTCCTGGGACACCCGACAGATGTTTTTC.

A remark on this clone: With a far larger clone one base away, a read error is the likely cause. Within the sample, other DNA sequences also encode this same CDR3. The chain recombines TRDV2 with TRDJ3; 13 bases are a match to TRDD3. The CDR3 runs to 24 residues. Germline-derived CDR1 and CDR2 are GEAIGNYY and EKD. This CDR3 reads CACDQVASPTGGYEGSWDTRQMFF. The CDR3 nucleotides read TGTGCCTGTGACCAAGTAGCTTCTCCCACTGGGGGATACGAGGGCTCCTGGGACACCCGGCAGATGTTTTTC.

In its sample, this clone was seen a few times. TCRdb has a much larger clone's protein, which differs at residue 8 from the translation of this DNA, likely because of a read error; what is shown is the protein translated from the DNA. The chain employs TRDV2 and TRDJ1; 7 bases fit TRDD3. Looked up from germline, CDR1 is GEAIGNYY and CDR2 is EKD. The CDR3 runs 17 residues. Germline trimming cut 5 bases from V and 0 bases from J; bases unmatched to any gene: 14. In nucleotides, the CDR3 is TGTGCCTGTGTGGGGCTGGGGGGTGCCGCGGACACCGATAAACTCATCTTT. This encodes CACVGLGGAADTDKLIF.

This clone occurred a few times. Given a far larger clone just one base away, this is likely a sequencing read error. Other nucleotide sequences in the sample specify the same CDR3. The chain links TRDV2 to TRDJ1; the match to TRDD3 covers 8 bases. Unmatched junction bases numbered 17, after V lost 0 bases and J lost 3 bases. The CDR3 length is 19 residues. In germline, CDR1 is GEAIGNYY, CDR2 EKD. Written as DNA, the CDR3 is TGTGCCTGTGACACCCTTACTGGGGATACCACCCTCGATGCCGATAAACTCATCTTT. Amino acid sequence: CACDTLTGDTTLDADKLIF.

The chain uses TRDV2 and TRDJ3; 13 nucleotides align to TRDD3. J was trimmed by 2 bases and V by 2 bases; bases with no gene match: 5. Germline CDR1 reads GEAIGNYY; CDR2 reads EKD. There are 19 residues in the CDR3. The CDR3 DNA reads TGTGCCTGTGACAGACTGGGGGATACGAGTCCCTGGGACACCCGACAGATGTTTTTC. Its protein is CACDRLGDTSPWDTRQMFF.

In this sample, this clone turned up a few times. A read error likely explains why the TCRdb protein, taken from a much larger clone, differs from this DNA's translation at residue 19; the protein shown is translated from the DNA. This CDR3 reads CACDTVGKTQLGDTSTDKPIF. In DNA, the CDR3 is TGTGCCTGTGACACCGTCGGCAAGACTCAACTGGGGGATACGAGCACCGATAAACCCATCTTT. The chain employs TRDV2 and TRDJ1; 13 nucleotides align to TRDD3. This CDR3 has 21 amino acids. The germline CDR1 and CDR2 sequences are GEAIGNYY and EKD.